This T cell receptor (beta chain) was captured in a study of CXCR3-negative and CXCR3-positive naive CD8 T cells. Study at large: The total count of TRB reads reached around 140 million, and each library contributed about 1.5 +/- 0.3 million.

The CDR3 runs to 14 residues. 5' RACE that incorporated UMI labels was used to prepare the TRB cDNA libraries. From the 5' RACE reads, TCRdb lists one entry per CDR3 protein and no DNA. Its table lists about 92,000 distinct CDR3 sequences. Whole-study results and caveats: Naive subsets did not differ in surface CD5, and the authors estimated TCR strength using properties of the TRB CDR3. CXCR3-positive naive cells carried more hydrophobic TRB CDR3s than CXCR3-negative ones. Each naive subset displayed comparably high diversity, whereas memory CD8+ cells displayed much lower diversity.

Naive CD8+ T cells showed a CD45RO-CCR7+CD27+CD95- phenotype. Notes on this clonotype: What it binds is not known.

This TCR was recovered from a human donor in good health. Some clones in this sample may be carry-over from other donors' samples. The sample taken for sequencing was naive CXCR3+ CD8+ T cells from blood. Sample subset: CD45RO-CCR7+CD27+CD95- naive CD8+ T cells expressing CXCR3 (TNR3+). The V and J genes are TRBV12-3 or TRBV12-4 and TRBJ2-7; the TCRdb call, TRBD2, lacks DNA for checking. CDR3 protein: CASSFVVGRGEQYF.